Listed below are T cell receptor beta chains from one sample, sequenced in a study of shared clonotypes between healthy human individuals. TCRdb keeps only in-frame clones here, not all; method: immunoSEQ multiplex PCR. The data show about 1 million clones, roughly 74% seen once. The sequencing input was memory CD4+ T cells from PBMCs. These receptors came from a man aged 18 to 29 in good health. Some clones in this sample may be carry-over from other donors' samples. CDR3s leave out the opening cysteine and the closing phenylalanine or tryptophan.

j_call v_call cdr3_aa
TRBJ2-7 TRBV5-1 ASSYNGDAYEQY
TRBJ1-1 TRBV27 ASSLRQGSNTEAF
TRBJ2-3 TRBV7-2 ASRTGTSGTDTQY
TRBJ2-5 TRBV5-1 ASSLGLADLQETQY
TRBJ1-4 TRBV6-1 ASKDPSEKLF
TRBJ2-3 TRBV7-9 ASSLDRRADTQY
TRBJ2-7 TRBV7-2 ASSYGTGLREQY
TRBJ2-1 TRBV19 ASNSGSRIEQF
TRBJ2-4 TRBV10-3 AISETSGRALGKNIQY
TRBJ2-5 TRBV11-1 ASSYRGSQETQY
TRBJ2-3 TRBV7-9 ASSLGGTSGSPDTQY
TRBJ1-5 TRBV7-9 ASSRGGQVGQPQH
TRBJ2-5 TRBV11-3 ASSRGSGETQY
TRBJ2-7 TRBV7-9 ASSSKRGVEEQY
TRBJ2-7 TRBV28 ASSPGSGDEQY
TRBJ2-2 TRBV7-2 ASSLARGAGELF
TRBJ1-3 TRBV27 ASSFTWDSGSIY
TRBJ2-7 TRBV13 ASTIGPGLAGRGEQY
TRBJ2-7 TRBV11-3 ASSFAGAPYEQY
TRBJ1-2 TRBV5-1 ASSLRGQSGYT
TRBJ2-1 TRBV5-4 ASRFNGQGYNEQF
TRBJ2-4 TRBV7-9 ASSSQGGENIQY
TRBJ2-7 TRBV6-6 ASGSPTSTYEQY
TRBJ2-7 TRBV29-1 SVAPGTSGPYEQY
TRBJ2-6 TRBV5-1 ASSLAGESGANVLT
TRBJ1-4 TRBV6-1 ASSRPVSANEKLF
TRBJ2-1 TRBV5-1 ASKPGLAGGAEQF
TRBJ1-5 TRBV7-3 ASHRDSGNQPQH
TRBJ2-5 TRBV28 ASGRAYGETQY
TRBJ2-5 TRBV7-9 ASSSRGLAGTQY
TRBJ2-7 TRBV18 ASSGLAGERQY
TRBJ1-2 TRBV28 ASNPGQGDFYGYT
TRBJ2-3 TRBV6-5 ASKQTDTQY
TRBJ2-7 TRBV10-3 AISTSGTSGRGQY
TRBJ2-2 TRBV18 ASSPQQGASTGELF
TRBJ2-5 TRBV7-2 ASSFYHGQETQY
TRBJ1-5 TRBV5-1 ASSLGSNQPQH
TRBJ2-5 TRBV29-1 SSETQY
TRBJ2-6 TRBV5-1 ASSSWGVSSGANVLT
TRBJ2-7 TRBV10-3 AISESLEGLYEQY
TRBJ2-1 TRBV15 ATSRDGRGVNEQF
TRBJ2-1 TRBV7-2 ASSPRRVQGHEQF
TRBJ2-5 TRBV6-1 ASRRDGEETQY
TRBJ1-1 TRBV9 ASSVEGPDTEAF
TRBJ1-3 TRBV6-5 ASSYSDRGRGNTIY